Many counts were recorded for the clone carrying this T cell receptor (beta chain). A read error may account for a junction end that differs from germline. The data derive from a study of T cells after yellow fever vaccination. Via MiXCR, TCRdb re-called the 5' RACE reads, giving one row per CDR3 protein. Among about 110,000 distinct CDR3 sequences listed, 6.5% to 9% were seen once. Germline lookup yields CDR1 DFQATT and CDR2 SNEGSKA (reference sequence). The CDR3 has 8 residues. Sequenced material: CD8+ T cells sorted from PBMCs, taken 45 days after the yellow fever booster vaccination. The receptor's source is a man between 25 and 39 years old who received the YFV17D yellow fever vaccine. This chain links TRBV20-1 with TRBJ1-1; no firm D call. CDR3 protein: CSTREAFF. The CDR3 region has the DNA TGCAGTACTAGGGAAGCTTTCTTT.